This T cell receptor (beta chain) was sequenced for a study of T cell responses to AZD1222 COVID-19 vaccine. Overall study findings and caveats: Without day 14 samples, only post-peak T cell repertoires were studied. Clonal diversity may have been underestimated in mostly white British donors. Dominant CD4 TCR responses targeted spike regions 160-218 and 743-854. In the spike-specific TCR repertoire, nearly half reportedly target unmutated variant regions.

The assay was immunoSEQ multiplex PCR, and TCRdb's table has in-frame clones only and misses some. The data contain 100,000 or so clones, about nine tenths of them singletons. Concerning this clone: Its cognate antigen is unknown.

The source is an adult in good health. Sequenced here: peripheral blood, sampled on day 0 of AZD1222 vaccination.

The CDR3 spells CATQGDRNTGELFF. CDR3 coding DNA: TGTGCCACTCAGGGAGATAGGAACACCGGGGAGCTGTTTTTT. V gene TRBV19 combines with J gene TRBJ2-2; D is perhaps TRBD1 or TRBD2 (5 bases each). CDR1 is LNHDA, CDR2 SQIVND, per germline (reference sequence). CDR3 length: 14 residues. Trimming took off 10 bases at V and 1 base at J, with 13 bases between the two ends.